This TCR beta chain derives from a study of blood T cell repertoires in COVID-19. Study information: Samples representing acute and convalescent COVID-19 were sourced from the United States, Italy and Spain. The cDNA or gDNA used as material had been derived from T cells, B-cell-depleted T cells, or PBMCs.

In the study's own analysis: How many nucleated cells were present was estimated from reference gene primer amplification. Data came from immunoSEQ multiplex PCR; TCRdb stores just in-frame clones and leaves some out. That table is the source of V, J and clone size, and D and trimming were worked out from the DNA. The table has 95,000 to 150,000 clones, approximately 80% seen once. This CDR3 spans 14 amino acids. The germline CDR1 and CDR2 sequences are GTSNPN and SVGIG (reference sequence). The V end was cut by 2 bases, the J end by 3 bases, with 14 bases between. The sequencing input was peripheral blood. This rearrangement joins TRBV30 to TRBJ2-7; possibly TRBD1 for D (5 bases). The sequence was collected from a woman in her 70s with acute or convalescent COVID-19. As DNA, the CDR3 is TGTGCCTGGAGTCAGGGCTGGACAAACTACGAGCAGTACTTC. This encodes CAWSQGWTNYEQYF.